One T cell receptor beta chain is described in this entry. The sample belongs to a study of blood T cell repertoires in COVID-19. CDR3 length equals 15 residues. Looked up from germline, CDR1 is SGDLS and CDR2 is YYNGEE. The ends lost 4 bases at V and 7 bases at J; junction bases unmatched: 6. How the authors handled the data: Reference gene primer amplification gave nucleated cell count estimates. Sequenced by immunoSEQ multiplex PCR; TCRdb stores in-frame clones only, minus some. That table supplies the V and J calls and clone size; D and trimming were determined from the DNA. The repertoire holds 300,000 to 400,000 clones, with around four fifths as singletons.

Sample: peripheral blood. The chain combines TRBV9 with TRBJ1-6, with 9 bases lining up with TRBD1. The origin of this receptor is a man younger than 45 with active or convalescent COVID-19. The CDR3 nucleotides are TGTGCCAGCAGCTTAACGGGACAGGGCAATTCACCCCTCCACTTT. It codes for CASSLTGQGNSPLHF.